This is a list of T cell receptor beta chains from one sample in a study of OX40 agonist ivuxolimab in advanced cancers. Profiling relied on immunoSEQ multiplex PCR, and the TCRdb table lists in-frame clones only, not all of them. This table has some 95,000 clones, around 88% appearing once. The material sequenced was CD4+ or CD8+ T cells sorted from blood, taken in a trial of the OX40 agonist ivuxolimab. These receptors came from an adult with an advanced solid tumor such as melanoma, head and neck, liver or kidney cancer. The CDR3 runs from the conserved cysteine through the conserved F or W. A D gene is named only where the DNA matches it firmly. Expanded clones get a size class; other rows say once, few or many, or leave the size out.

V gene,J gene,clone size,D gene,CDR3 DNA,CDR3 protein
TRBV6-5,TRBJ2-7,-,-,TGTGCCAGCAGTTCTTTAGCGGACCCCAACGAGCAGTACTTC,CASSSLADPNEQYF
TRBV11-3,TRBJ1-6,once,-,TGTGCCAGCAGCTTGGGTGGGGGGCGCGTTAATTCACCCCTCCACTTT,CASSLGGGRVNSPLHF
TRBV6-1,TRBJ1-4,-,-,TGTGCCAGCAGAAGACACAGAGCAACTAATGAAAAACTGTTTTTT,CASRRHRATNEKLFF
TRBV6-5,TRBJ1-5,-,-,TGTGCCAGCAGCTTGGACAGTTATCAGCCCCAGCATTTT,CASSLDSYQPQHF
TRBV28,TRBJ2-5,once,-,TGTGCCAGCAGCGTTGGGACATCAGAGACCCAGTACTTC,CASSVGTSETQYF
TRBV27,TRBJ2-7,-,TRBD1,TGTGCCAGCAGTCTTCGACAGGGTCCCGAGCAGTACTTC,CASSLRQGPEQYF
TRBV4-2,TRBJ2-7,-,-,TGTGCCAGCAGCACTACCAAGGGGGATTCACGAGACCTAATCTACGAGCAGTACTTC,CASSTTKGDSRDLIYEQYF
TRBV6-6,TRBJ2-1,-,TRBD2,TGTGCCAGCAGTTACTTAAGCGGGGGGGTTGAGCAGTTCTTC,CASSYLSGGVEQFF
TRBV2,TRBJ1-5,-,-,TGTGCCAGCAGCTTCTGGAATCAGCCCCAGCATTTT,CASSFWNQPQHF
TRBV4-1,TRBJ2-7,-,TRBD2,TGCGCCAGCAGCCAAGAAAGGCGGGGGAGGGCAACCTACGAGCAGTACTTC,CASSQERRGRATYEQYF
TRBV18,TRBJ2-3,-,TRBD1,TGTGCCAGCTCGCCCGGACAGGGGCCAGATACGCAGTATTTT,CASSPGQGPDTQYF
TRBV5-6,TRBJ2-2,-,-,TGTGCCAGCAGCTTGGCCGGGCACAGACCCGGGGAGCTGTTTTTT,CASSLAGHRPGELFF
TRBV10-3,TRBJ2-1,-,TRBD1,TGTGCCAGCTCTGATCCGGGACAGGATATCTACAATGAGCAGTTCTTC,CASSDPGQDIYNEQFF
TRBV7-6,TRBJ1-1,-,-,TGTGCCAGCAGCTTATCGGGAAATACTGAAGCTTTCTTT,CASSLSGNTEAFF
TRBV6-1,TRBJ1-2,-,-,TGTGCCAGCAGTGAAGCGAGGGTAGGCGGCTACACCTTC,CASSEARVGGYTF
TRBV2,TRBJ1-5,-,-,TGTGCCAGCAGTGAAGGGGGCCAGGAGGGTCAGCCCCAGCATTTT,CASSEGGQEGQPQHF
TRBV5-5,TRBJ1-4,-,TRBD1,TGTGCCAGCAGTCCCGATCAGGACAGGGATCTGTTTTTT,CASSPDQDRDLFF
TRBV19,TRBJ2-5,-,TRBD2,TGTGCCAGTAGTATGGGAGGGGAGACCCAGTACTTC,CASSMGGETQYF
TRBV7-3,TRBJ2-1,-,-,TGTGCCAGCAGCTTAGGTGGCGGAAGTGGGAATGAGCAGTTCTTC,CASSLGGGSGNEQFF
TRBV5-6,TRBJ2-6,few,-,TGTGCCAGCAGCTTGTTAGGGGCTGGGGCCAACGTCCTGACTTTC,CASSLLGAGANVLTF
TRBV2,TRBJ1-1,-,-,TGTGCCAGCAAGATGAGCATGGTGAACACTGAAGCTTTCTTT,CASKMSMVNTEAFF
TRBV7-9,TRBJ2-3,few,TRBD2,TGTGCCAGCAGCTTATCTAGCGGGGGGCCCGATACGCAGTATTTT,CASSLSSGGPDTQYF
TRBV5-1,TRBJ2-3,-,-,TGCGCCAGCAGCTTGGCCCCAACCTCTAGCACAGATACGCAGTATTTT,CASSLAPTSSTDTQYF
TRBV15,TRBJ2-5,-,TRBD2,TGTGCCACCAGCGGGTGGGCTAGTGGGGGATCGGGGGGTGAAGAGACCCAGTACTTC,CATSGWASGGSGGEETQYF
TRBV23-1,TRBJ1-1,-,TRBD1,TGCGCCAGAGGACAGGAAAGACTGAACACTGAAGCTTTCTTT,CARGQERLNTEAFF
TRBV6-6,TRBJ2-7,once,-,TGTGCCAGCAGTACGACAGCTTACGAGCAGTACTTC,CASSTTAYEQYF
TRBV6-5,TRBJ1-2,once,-,TGTGCCGCTAAGACAGCCGACTATGGCTACACCTTC,CAAKTADYGYTF
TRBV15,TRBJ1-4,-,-,TGTGCCACCAGCAGGTTGGTGGCCCCTAATGAAAAACTGTTTTTT,CATSRLVAPNEKLFF
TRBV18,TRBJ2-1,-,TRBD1,TGTGCCAGCTCCCCCAGGACAGGGGGAAGGAGAAACAATGAGCAGTTCTTC,CASSPRTGGRRNNEQFF
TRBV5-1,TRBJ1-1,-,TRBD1,TGCGCCAGCAGCTTGGGGGGACAGCCTGAAGCTTTCTTT,CASSLGGQPEAFF
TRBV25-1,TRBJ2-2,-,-,TGTGCCAGCAGTGAAGGGGGCCCCTCGAACACCGGGGAGCTGTTTTTT,CASSEGGPSNTGELFF
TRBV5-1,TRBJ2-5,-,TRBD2,TGCGCCAGCAGCTTGATCGGGACTAGGGAAGAGACCCAGTACTTC,CASSLIGTREETQYF
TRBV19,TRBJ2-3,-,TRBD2,TGTGCCAGTAGTAGGCGGGAGACAGATACGCAGTATTTT,CASSRRETDTQYF
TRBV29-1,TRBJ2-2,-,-,TGCAGCGGTACAGGGCCGATGAACACCGGGGAGCTGTTTTTT,CSGTGPMNTGELFF
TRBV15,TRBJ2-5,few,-,TGTGCCACCACGCTAGGAGGACTGGAGACCCAGTACTTC,CATTLGGLETQYF
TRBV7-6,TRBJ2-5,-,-,TGTGCCAGCAGCCCCCGGGGAGGCGGGGAGACCCAGTACTTC,CASSPRGGGETQYF
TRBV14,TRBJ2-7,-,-,TGTGCCAGCAGCCAAGATCTTAACACCTACGAGCAGTACTTC,CASSQDLNTYEQYF
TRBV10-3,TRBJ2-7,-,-,TGTGCCATCAGTGATGCAGTACCAGGGGAGCAGTACTTC,CAISDAVPGEQYF
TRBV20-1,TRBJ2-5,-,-,TGCAGTGTAACTAGTGACGAGACCCAGTACTTC,CSVTSDETQYF
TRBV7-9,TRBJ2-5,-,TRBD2,TGTGCCAGCAGCCTCGGACTAGCCGGAGAGACCCAGTACTTC,CASSLGLAGETQYF
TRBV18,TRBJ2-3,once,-,TGTGCCAGCTCACCACCTCTAGTGGGGGGAACTACGGATACGCAGTATTTT,CASSPPLVGGTTDTQYF
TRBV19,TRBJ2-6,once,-,TGTGCCACCCTTACGACAGGGAGGTCTGGGGCCAACGTCCTGACTTTC,CATLTTGRSGANVLTF
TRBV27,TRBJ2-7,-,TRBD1,TGTGCCAGCAGTCCATCGGACAGGCCAACCTACGAGCAGTACTTC,CASSPSDRPTYEQYF
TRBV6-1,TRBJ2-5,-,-,TGTGCCAGCAGGGATGGGGGGAATCAAGAGACCCAGTACTTC,CASRDGGNQETQYF
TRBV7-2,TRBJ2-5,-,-,TGTGCCAGCAGCCGCCCCGGTTCAGAGACCCAGTACTTC,CASSRPGSETQYF
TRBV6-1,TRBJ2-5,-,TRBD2,TGTGCCAGCAGCGGGACTACCTTGGAGACCCAGTACTTC,CASSGTTLETQYF
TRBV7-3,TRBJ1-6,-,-,TGTGCCAGCAGCTCCTACGGGACAAGTAATTCACCCCTCCACTTT,CASSSYGTSNSPLHF
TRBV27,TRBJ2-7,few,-,TGTGCCAGCAGCTTTAGGGGCTACGAGCAGTACTTC,CASSFRGYEQYF
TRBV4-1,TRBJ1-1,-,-,TGCGCCAGCAGCCTTCCACGGGGCAGCATGAACACTGAAGCTTTCTTT,CASSLPRGSMNTEAFF
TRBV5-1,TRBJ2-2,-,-,TGCGCCAGCAGCTTGTTTGCGGCAAGCAACACCGGGGAGCTGTTTTTT,CASSLFAASNTGELFF